The sequence of this T cell receptor (beta chain) was determined in a study of blood T cell repertoires in COVID-19. Study-wide background: Nucleic acid was either cDNA or gDNA, and it came from T cells, B-cell-depleted T cells, or PBMCs.

CDR1 is MNHEY, CDR2 SMNVEV, per germline (reference sequence). The CDR3 spans 14 residues. V was clipped by 6 bases and J by 1 base; unmatched bases: 5. Clones were read by immunoSEQ multiplex PCR, and TCRdb kept only the in-frame ones, dropping some. Of nearly 300,000 clones listed, around nine tenths are singletons. The sequencing sample was made of PBMCs or T cells enriched from blood (not recorded which). This TCR came from a woman in her 50s who had been exposed to COVID-19. J is TRBJ1-1 and V is TRBV27, with 7 bases aligning to TRBD1. The CDR3, as DNA: TGTGCCAGCAGATACCGGGACAGGAACACTGAAGCTTTCTTT. Translated: CASRYRDRNTEAFF.